This TCR beta chain was sequenced during a study of cytomegalovirus exposure and HLA in healthy donors. As regards this clone: Antigen: not known.

Germline assignment: CDR1 SGDLS and CDR2 YYNGEE. The CDR3 extends over 14 amino acids. V was shortened by 4 bases and J by 3 bases, with 14 bases between the two germline ends. General study findings and limits: Reports credit the classifier with highly specific, highly sensitive diagnosis of cytomegalovirus status.

The primer mix had 60 Vbeta and 13 Jbeta primers. Profiling relied on immunoSEQ multiplex PCR, and the TCRdb table lists in-frame clones only, not all of them. The table shows about 160,000 clones, with roughly 87% occurring only once. Source material: PBMCs. The TCR originated in a girl under 18 in good health and CMV-seropositive. V and J are TRBV9 and TRBJ2-7; no clear D. As DNA, the CDR3 is TGTGCCAGCAGCCCACGCCCGGAGAACTACGAGCAGTACTTC. Translation gives CASSPRPENYEQYF. Looking up the rest from reference TRBV9 and TRBJ2-7 gives the full variable domain: DSGVTQTPKHLITATGQRVTLRCSPRSGDLSVYWYQQSLDQGLQFLIQYYNGEERAKGNILERFSAQQFPDLHSELNLSSLELGDSALYFCASSPRPENYEQYFGPGTRLTVT.